This T cell receptor beta chain stems from a study of human versus mouse CDR3 diversity and MHC coevolution. Turning to the study itself: The immunoSEQ assay reportedly detects one in 200,000 T cells. Study results and limitations: iCHAO1 estimated the human TCR beta repertoire at roughly 1.5 million clonotypes.

Germline V gives CDR1 SGHNT, CDR2 YYREEE (reference sequence). V dropped 0 bases and J dropped 3 bases, with 10 bases sitting between them. The CDR3 is 15 amino acids. Concerning this clone itself: Its antigen is undetermined.

Assay: immunoSEQ multiplex PCR; the TCRdb copy retains only in-frame clones and omits some. Of about 60,000 clones listed, around 94% were seen once; the top ten hold approximately 17%. The chain links TRBV5-4 to TRBJ1-5; D perhaps matches TRBD1 (5 bases). This receptor was identified in a person in their sixties in good health. Sequenced: naive CD4+ T cells from blood. Subset described: CD45RO-negative CD62L-positive naive CD4 T cells. The CDR3 spells CASSLGSRDNQPQHF. The CDR3 DNA reads as TGTGCCAGCAGCTTGGGGTCCAGGGACAATCAGCCCCAGCATTTT.